These 21 T cell receptor beta chains were sequenced from one sample in a study of glioma-infiltrating T cells after dendritic cell vaccination. The repertoire was sequenced with immunoSEQ multiplex PCR; TCRdb's copy has only in-frame clones and lacks some. The sample includes 85,000 to 100,000 clones, 80% of them seen just once. Stated time point: after dendritic cell vaccination, including at tumor progression/relapse. This sample comprised blood, obtained after dendritic cell vaccination. These receptors came from a human donor with glioblastoma.

The chain combines TRBV19 with TRBJ1-1; 8 nucleotides agree with TRBD1. Germline V gene data show CDR1 as LNHDA and CDR2 as SQIVND (reference sequence). CDR3 size: 14 residues. The V gene end was trimmed by 3 bases and the J gene end by 4 bases; junction bases not matched to a gene: 4. The CDR3 loop reads CASSIQGALTEAFF. CDR3 sequence (DNA): TGTGCCAGTAGTATCCAGGGGGCACTCACTGAAGCTTTCTTT.

This chain joins TRBV18 and TRBJ1-5; 9 nucleotides match TRBD1. The germline V gene has CDR1 KGHSH and CDR2 LQKENI. CDR3 length equals 15 residues. V shed 2 bases, J shed 6 bases, and the junction held 5 bases outside the gene matches. CDR3 residues: CASSPRTGDGQPQHF. The CDR3, as DNA: TGTGCCAGCTCACCAAGGACAGGGGATGGTCAGCCCCAGCATTTT.

The V call is TRBV18, the J call TRBJ1-1; D is perhaps TRBD1 (5 bases). V lost 3 bases, J lost 5 bases, and 10 bases lay in between. The CDR3 contains 13 residues. Germline CDR1 and CDR2: KGHSH and LQKENI. CDR3: CASSPKGDTEAFF. In DNA, the CDR3 is TGTGCCAGCTCACCCAAAGGGGATACTGAAGCTTTCTTT.

The chain employs TRBV5-1 and TRBJ2-3; D ambiguous. Germline assignment: CDR1 SGHRS and CDR2 YFSETQ. The V and J ends lost 4 bases and 4 bases respectively, with 7 bases between them. The CDR3 spans 12 residues. Written as DNA, the CDR3 is TGCGCCAGCAGCCACCGGGCAGATACGCAGTATTTT. It is translated as CASSHRADTQYF.

This chain joins TRBV6-1 and TRBJ1-3; TRBD1 matches at 9 bases. CDR3 length: 15 amino acids. Germline CDR1 and CDR2: MNHNS and SASEGT. V shed 4 bases and J 8 bases; nucleotides not matched to a gene: 9. The CDR3 DNA reads as TGTGCCAGCAGTGCTACAGGGGGCGGTTCTGACACCATATATTTT. This translates into CASSATGGGSDTIYF.

V and J are TRBV2 and TRBJ2-7; TRBD1 matches at 8 bases. V lost 2 bases and J lost 6; bases outside the gene matches: 9. Germline assignment: CDR1 SNHLY and CDR2 FYNNEI. The CDR3 sequence is 15 residues long. The CDR3 loop is CASSELWQGAGEQYF. CDR3 in DNA: TGTGCCAGCAGTGAACTCTGGCAGGGGGCTGGCGAGCAGTACTTC. The full variable domain, rest sourced from reference TRBV2 and TRBJ2-7, is EPEVTQTPSHQVTQMGQEVILRCVPISNHLYFYWYRQILGQKVEFLVSFYNNEISEKSEIFDDQFSVERPDGSNFTLKIRSTKLEDSAMYFCASSELWQGAGEQYFGPGTRLTVT.

The genes are TRBV19 and TRBJ1-2; no definite D call. The germline V gene encodes CDR1 LNHDA and CDR2 SQIVND (reference sequence). This CDR3 contains 21 residues. The V end was cut by 3 bases, the J end by 4 bases, with 33 bases between. The chain's CDR3 is CASSIGWGSEDRVTRGYGYTF. The CDR3 DNA follows: TGTGCCAGTAGTATCGGATGGGGTTCGGAGGACCGGGTCACTCGGGGCTATGGCTACACCTTC.

CDR3: CASSIRAAGDEQFF. CDR3 nucleotides: TGTGCCAGTAGTATCCGAGCAGCGGGAGACGAGCAGTTCTTC. The chain employs TRBV19 and TRBJ2-1; TRBD2 matches 8 bases. The V gene end was trimmed by 3 bases and the J gene end by 10 bases; junction bases not matched to a gene: 8. Germline values: CDR1 LNHDA, CDR2 SQIVND (reference sequence). The CDR3 spans 14 residues.

This chain connects TRBV4-1 to TRBJ2-1; TRBD2 aligns across 9 bases. The V gene end was trimmed by 4 bases and the J gene end by 3 bases; junction bases not matched to a gene: 4. Germline loops: CDR1 MGHRA, CDR2 YSYEKL. The CDR3 is 15 residues long. The DNA for the CDR3 is TGCGCCAGCAGCCTCGGACTAGCGCACTACAATGAGCAGTTCTTC. This encodes CASSLGLAHYNEQFF.

This rearrangement joins TRBV10-2 to TRBJ2-5, with 7 bases matching TRBD2. The CDR3 runs 14 residues. The germline V gene has CDR1 WSHSY and CDR2 SAAADI. V was pared by 5 bases and J by 7 bases, with 10 bases of the junction left unmatched. This CDR3 reads CASSRASGAGTQYF. Here the CDR3 DNA reads TGCGCCAGCAGTAGGGCTAGCGGAGCTGGGACCCAGTACTTC.

This rearrangement joins TRBV7-9 to TRBJ1-2, with D perhaps matching TRBD1 (6 bases). This CDR3 region has 15 residues. CDR1 is SEHNR and CDR2 is FQNEAQ in the germline V gene (reference sequence). Trimming removed 1 base at V and 0 bases at J, with 9 bases between. CDR3 loop: CASSLGGGPNYGYTF. CDR3 bases: TGTGCCAGCAGCTTAGGCGGGGGCCCTAACTATGGCTACACCTTC.

This sequence joins TRBV5-1 and TRBJ2-1; the match to TRBD2 covers 12 bases. CDR1 and CDR2 (germline): SGHRS, YFSETQ. The CDR3 covers 16 residues. Trimming at V came to 3 bases and at J to 1 base, leaving 2 bases not matched to a gene. The CDR3 reads CASSSTSGSSYNEQFF. CDR3 nucleotides: TGCGCCAGCAGCTCGACTAGCGGGAGTTCCTACAATGAGCAGTTCTTC.

This chain connects TRBV19 to TRBJ2-7, with no clear D. V dropped 4 bases and J dropped 4 bases, with 17 bases sitting between them. CDR1 LNHDA and CDR2 SQIVND come from the germline V gene (reference sequence). This CDR3 comprises 15 residues. The CDR3 region is CASSKFSSNLYEQYF. CDR3 in DNA: TGTGCCAGTAGTAAGTTCTCCTCAAACCTATACGAGCAGTACTTC.

The chain combines TRBV6-1 with TRBJ1-6, with D possibly TRBD1 on 5 matching bases. V shed 2 bases and J shed 13 bases, with 12 bases lying between them. Germline CDR1 is MNHNS and CDR2 is SASEGT. CDR3 size: 13 residues. The CDR3 loop is CASSEMTAGPLHF. CDR3 DNA sequence: TGTGCCAGCAGTGAAATGACAGCAGGCCCCCTCCACTTT.

This clone was recorded a few times. The chain couples TRBV10-3 to TRBJ2-7; D is perhaps TRBD2 (6 bases). Germline V CDR1 and CDR2: ENHRY, SYGVKD. Deletions cut 4 bases from V and 5 bases from J, with 21 bases between. The CDR3 is 16 residues long. CDR3: CAISVSREGSGDEQYF. CDR3 coding DNA: TGTGCCATCAGTGTCTCTCGAGAAGGGTCGGGGGACGAGCAGTACTTC.

The genes are TRBV6-1 and TRBJ1-1, with 8 bases matching TRBD1. This CDR3 is built from 13 residues. V was clipped by 5 bases and J by 11 bases; unmatched bases: 10. The germline V gene has CDR1 MNHNS and CDR2 SASEGT. In nucleotides, the CDR3 is TGTGCCAGCAGTTGGACAGGGCCGGAGAGGGCTTTCTTT. Protein sequence: CASSWTGPERAFF.

V is TRBV6-6 and J is TRBJ2-1, with 12 bases lining up with TRBD2. Germline CDR1 is MNHNY and CDR2 is SVGAGI (reference sequence). The CDR3 has 16 amino acids. J lost 7 bases, V lost 6 bases, and 10 bases had no gene match. The CDR3 DNA follows: TGTGCCAGCAGAACATCTAGCGGGGGGGCCTGGAATGAGCAGTTCTTC. The encoded protein is CASRTSSGGAWNEQFF.

In nucleotides, the CDR3 is TGTGCCAGCAGCGGGGCTTATCCCGGGACAATTTACAATGAGCAGTTCTTC. Translation gives CASSGAYPGTIYNEQFF. The chain has TRBV9 and TRBJ2-1; a possible D gene is TRBD1 (6 bases). The length of the CDR3 is 17 residues. CDR1 SGDLS and CDR2 YYNGEE come from the germline V gene. The ends were cut back, 3 bases at V and 4 bases at J, with 20 bases in the middle.

V and J are TRBV25-1 and TRBJ1-4, with D maybe TRBD1 (6 bases). This CDR3 region has 15 residues. The germline gives CDR1 MGHDK, CDR2 SYGVNS. The V and J ends lost 1 base and 5 bases respectively, with 11 bases between them. CDR3: CASSELQGWNEKLFF. The CDR3 nucleotides are TGTGCCAGCAGTGAATTACAGGGTTGGAATGAAAAACTGTTTTTT.

This clone was seen only once. V and J are TRBV15 and TRBJ1-2; tentatively, D is TRBD1 (5 bases). Germline V gene sequence: CDR1 LNHNV, CDR2 YYDKDF (reference sequence). Trimming removed 3 bases from V and 4 bases from J, with 18 bases in between. CDR3 length: 16 amino acids. CDR3 residues: CATSRGGETGLYGYTF. CDR3 in DNA: TGTGCCACCAGCAGGGGAGGGGAGACGGGACTCTATGGCTACACCTTC.

The chain recombines TRBV19 with TRBJ2-7; 8 bases line up with TRBD1. Germline V gene lookup returns CDR1 LNHDA and CDR2 SQIVND (reference sequence). This CDR3 is 17 amino acids long. Trimming cost V 3 bases and J 1 base; bases outside gene matches: 11. The CDR3 region is CASSIWTGIGNSYEQYF. The CDR3 DNA reads as TGTGCCAGTAGTATTTGGACAGGGATCGGGAATTCCTACGAGCAGTACTTC.